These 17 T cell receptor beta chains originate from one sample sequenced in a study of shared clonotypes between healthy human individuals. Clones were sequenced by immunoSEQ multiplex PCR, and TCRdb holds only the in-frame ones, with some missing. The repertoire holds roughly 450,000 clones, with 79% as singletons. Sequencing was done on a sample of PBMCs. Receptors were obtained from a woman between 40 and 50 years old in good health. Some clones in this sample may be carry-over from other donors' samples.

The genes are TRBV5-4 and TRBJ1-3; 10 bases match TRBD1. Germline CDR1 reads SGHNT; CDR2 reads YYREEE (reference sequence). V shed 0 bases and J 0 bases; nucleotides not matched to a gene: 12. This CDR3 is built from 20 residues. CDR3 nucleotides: TGTGCCAGCAGCTTGGGGGGGGTGAGGGACAGGGGCCTCTCTGGAAACACCATATATTTT. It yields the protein CASSLGGVRDRGLSGNTIYF. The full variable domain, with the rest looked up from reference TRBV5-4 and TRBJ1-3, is ETGVTQSPTHLIKTRGQQVTLRCSSQSGHNTVSWYQQALGQGPQFIFQYYREEENGRGNFPPRFSGLQFPNYSSELNVNALELDDSALYLCASSLGGVRDRGLSGNTIYFGEGSWLTVV.

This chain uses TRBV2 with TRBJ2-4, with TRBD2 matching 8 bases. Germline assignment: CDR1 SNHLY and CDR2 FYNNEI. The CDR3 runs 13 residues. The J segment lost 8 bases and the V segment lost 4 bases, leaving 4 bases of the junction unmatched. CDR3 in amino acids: CASSGAGRDIQYF. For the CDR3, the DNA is TGTGCCAGCAGTGGCGCCGGGAGGGACATTCAGTACTTC.

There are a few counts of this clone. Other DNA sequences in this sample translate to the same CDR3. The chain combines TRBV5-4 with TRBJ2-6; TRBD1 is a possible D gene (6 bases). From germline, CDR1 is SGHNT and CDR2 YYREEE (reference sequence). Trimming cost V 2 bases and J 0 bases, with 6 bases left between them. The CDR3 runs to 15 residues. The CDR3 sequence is CASSLGGSGANVLTF. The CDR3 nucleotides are TGTGCCAGCAGCTTAGGGGGCTCTGGGGCCAACGTCCTGACTTTC.

The CDR3, as DNA: TGCGCCAGCAACCCGGGAGATCGGCAAGAGACCCAGTACTTC. It specifies CASNPGDRQETQYF. The rearrangement links TRBV5-1 to TRBJ2-5; D is perhaps TRBD2 (6 bases). The CDR3 contains 14 residues. The V end was cut by 6 bases, the J end by 2 bases, with 14 bases between. CDR1 SGHRS and CDR2 YFSETQ come from the germline V gene.

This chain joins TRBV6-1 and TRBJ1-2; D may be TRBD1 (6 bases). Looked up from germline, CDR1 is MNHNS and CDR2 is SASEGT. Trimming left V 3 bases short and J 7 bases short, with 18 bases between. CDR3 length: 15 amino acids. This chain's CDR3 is CASSESQGSSTGYTF. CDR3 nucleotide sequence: TGTGCCAGCAGTGAGTCCCAGGGGAGTAGTACTGGCTACACCTTC.

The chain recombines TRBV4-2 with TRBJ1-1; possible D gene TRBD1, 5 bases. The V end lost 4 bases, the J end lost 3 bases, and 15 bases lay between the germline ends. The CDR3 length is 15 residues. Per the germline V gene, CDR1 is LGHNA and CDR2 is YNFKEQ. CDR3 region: CASSPAGGGYTEAFF. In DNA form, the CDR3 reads TGTGCCAGCAGCCCCGCCGGGGGGGGGTACACTGAAGCTTTCTTT.

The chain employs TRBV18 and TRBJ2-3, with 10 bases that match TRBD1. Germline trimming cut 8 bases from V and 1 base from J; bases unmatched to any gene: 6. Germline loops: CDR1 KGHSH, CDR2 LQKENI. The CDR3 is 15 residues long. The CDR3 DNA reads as TGTGCCAGCCCACGGACAGGGGGTGGCACAGATACGCAGTATTTT. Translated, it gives CASPRTGGGTDTQYF.

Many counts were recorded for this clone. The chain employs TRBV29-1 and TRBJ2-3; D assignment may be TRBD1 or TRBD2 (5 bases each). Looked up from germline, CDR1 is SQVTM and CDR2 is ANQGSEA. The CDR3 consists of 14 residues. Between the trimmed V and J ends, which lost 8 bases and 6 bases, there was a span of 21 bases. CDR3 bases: TGCAGCACCCGGGACGGATTACATGCCGATACGCAGTATTTT. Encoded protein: CSTRDGLHADTQYF.

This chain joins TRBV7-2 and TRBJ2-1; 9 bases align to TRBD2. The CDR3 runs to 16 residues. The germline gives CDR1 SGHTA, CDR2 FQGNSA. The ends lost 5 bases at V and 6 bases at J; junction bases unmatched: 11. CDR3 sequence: CASSRPGLAGANEQFF. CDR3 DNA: TGTGCCAGCAGCCGTCCGGGACTAGCAGGGGCCAATGAGCAGTTCTTC.

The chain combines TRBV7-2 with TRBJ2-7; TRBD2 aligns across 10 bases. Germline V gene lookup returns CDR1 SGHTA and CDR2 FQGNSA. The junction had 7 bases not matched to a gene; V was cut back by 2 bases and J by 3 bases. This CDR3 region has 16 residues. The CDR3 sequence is CASSLPLAGEDYEQYF. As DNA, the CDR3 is TGTGCCAGCAGCTTACCCCTAGCGGGAGAAGACTACGAGCAGTACTTC.

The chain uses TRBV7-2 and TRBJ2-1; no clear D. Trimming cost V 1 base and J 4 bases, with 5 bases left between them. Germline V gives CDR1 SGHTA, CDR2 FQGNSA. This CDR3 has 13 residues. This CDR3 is CASSLEVYNEQFF. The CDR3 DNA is TGTGCCAGCAGCTTAGAAGTATACAATGAGCAGTTCTTC.

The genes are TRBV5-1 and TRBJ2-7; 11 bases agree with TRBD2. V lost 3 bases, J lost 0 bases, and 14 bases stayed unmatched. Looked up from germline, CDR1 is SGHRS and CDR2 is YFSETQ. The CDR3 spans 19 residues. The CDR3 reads CASSSHTSGSTPSSYEQYF. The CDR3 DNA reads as TGCGCCAGCAGCTCCCATACTAGCGGGAGTACTCCGAGCTCCTACGAGCAGTACTTC. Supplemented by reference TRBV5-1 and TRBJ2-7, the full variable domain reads KAGVTQTPRYLIKTRGQQVTLSCSPISGHRSVSWYQQTPGQGLQFLFEYFSETQRNKGNFPGRFSGRQFSNSRSEMNVSTLELGDSALYLCASSSHTSGSTPSSYEQYFGPGTRLTVT.

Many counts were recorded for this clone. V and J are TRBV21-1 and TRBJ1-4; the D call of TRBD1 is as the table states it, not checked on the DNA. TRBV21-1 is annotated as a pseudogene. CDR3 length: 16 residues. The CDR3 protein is CASSPRWAQGGEKLFF. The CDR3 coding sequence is TGTGCCAGCAGCCCCCGCTGGGCACAGGGCGGGGAAAAACTGTTTTTT.

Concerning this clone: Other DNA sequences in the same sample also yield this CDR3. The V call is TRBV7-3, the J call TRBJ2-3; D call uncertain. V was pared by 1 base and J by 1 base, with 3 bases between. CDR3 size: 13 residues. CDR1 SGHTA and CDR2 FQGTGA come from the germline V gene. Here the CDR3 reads CASSLIGTDTQYF. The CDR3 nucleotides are TGTGCCAGCAGCTTAATTGGCACAGATACGCAGTATTTT.

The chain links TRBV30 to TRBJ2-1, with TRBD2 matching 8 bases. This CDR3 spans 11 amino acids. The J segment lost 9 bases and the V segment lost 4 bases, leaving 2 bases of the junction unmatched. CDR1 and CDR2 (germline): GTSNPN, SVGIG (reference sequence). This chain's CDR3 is CAWTGGLEQFF. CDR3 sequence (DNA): TGTGCCTGGACGGGGGGGCTTGAGCAGTTCTTC.

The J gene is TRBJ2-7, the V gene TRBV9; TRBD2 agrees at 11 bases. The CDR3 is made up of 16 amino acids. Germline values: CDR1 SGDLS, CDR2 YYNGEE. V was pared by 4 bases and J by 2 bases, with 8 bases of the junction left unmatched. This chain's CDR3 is CASSSRLAGTAYEQYF. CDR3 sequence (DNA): TGTGCCAGCAGCTCCAGACTAGCGGGGACCGCCTACGAGCAGTACTTC.

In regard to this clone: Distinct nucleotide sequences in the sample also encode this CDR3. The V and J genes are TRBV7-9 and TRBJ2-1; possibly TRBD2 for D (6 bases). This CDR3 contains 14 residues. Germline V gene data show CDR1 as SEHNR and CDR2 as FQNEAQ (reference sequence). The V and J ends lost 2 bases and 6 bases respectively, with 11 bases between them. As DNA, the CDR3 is TGTGCCAGCAGCTTATGGCGGGAAGTCAATGAGCAGTTCTTC. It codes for CASSLWREVNEQFF.